This T cell receptor (beta chain) came from a study of blood T cell repertoires in COVID-19. Germline V gene data show CDR1 as MNHEY and CDR2 as SVGAGI. V trimming: 8 bases; J trimming: 6 bases; junction bases outside the gene matches: 9. CDR3 size: 13 residues. Original processing methods: Cell counts per sample came from amplifying reference gene primers. The data were produced by immunoSEQ multiplex PCR, yet TCRdb's version contains in-frame clones alone and is incomplete. V, J and clone size reflect that table, while D and trimming were determined from the DNA. Counted here are around 120,000 clones, approximately 86% occurring once; the ten biggest clones make up around 2.3%.

The sample comprised PBMCs or T cells enriched from blood (not recorded which). V gene TRBV6-5 combines with J gene TRBJ2-7; 8 nucleotides align to TRBD1. This TCR was sampled from a woman in her fifties or sixties who had recovered from COVID-19. CDR3 DNA sequence: TGTGCCAGCTCTTGGCGGACAGGGTCCGAGCAGTACTTC. As protein: CASSWRTGSEQYF.